This TCR beta chain originates from a study of T cells in Graves' hyperthyroidism and ophthalmopathy. The source material, RNA transcripts, was used to amplify TCR beta CDR3 regions. A set of HTBI primers served as the primers for a first-round RT-PCR of the TCR CDR3. TCRdb passed the multiplex PCR reads through MiXCR, listing each CDR3 protein once. The sample lists approximately 720,000 distinct CDR3 sequences; over 15% were seen once. In its sample, this clonotype was seen a few times. The origin of this receptor is a woman aged 50 to 60 with Graves' hyperthyroidism that later progressed to Graves' ophthalmopathy. The sequenced material came from blood.

The CDR3 DNA is TGTGCCAGCAGCTTGAATGTGGGAAACACCATATATTTT. Translated: CASSLNVGNTIYF. V is TRBV5-4 and J is TRBJ1-3; D remains ambiguous. The V end was cut by 1 base, the J end by 4 bases, with 6 bases between. Per germline, CDR1 SGHNT and CDR2 YYREEE (reference sequence). This CDR3 contains 13 residues.